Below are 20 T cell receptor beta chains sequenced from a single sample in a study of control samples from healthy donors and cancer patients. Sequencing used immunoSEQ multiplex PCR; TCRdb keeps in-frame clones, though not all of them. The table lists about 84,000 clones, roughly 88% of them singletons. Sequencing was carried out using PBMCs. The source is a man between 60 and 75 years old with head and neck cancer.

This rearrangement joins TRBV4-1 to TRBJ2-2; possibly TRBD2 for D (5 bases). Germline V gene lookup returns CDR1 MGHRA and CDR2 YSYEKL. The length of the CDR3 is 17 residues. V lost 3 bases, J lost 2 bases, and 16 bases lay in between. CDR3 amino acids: CASSHGKGGLNTGELFF. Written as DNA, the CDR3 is TGCGCCAGCAGCCACGGGAAGGGCGGACTTAACACCGGGGAGCTGTTTTTT.

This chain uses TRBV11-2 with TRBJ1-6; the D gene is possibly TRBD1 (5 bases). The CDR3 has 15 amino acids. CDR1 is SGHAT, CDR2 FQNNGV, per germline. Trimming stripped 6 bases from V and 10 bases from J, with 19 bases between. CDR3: CASRPGRWGGSPLHF. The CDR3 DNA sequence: TGTGCCAGCAGACCGGGACGGTGGGGGGGATCACCCCTCCACTTT. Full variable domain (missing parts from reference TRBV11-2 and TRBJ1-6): EAGVAQSPRYKIIEKRQSVAFWCNPISGHATLYWYQQILGQGPKLLIQFQNNGVVDDSQLPKDRFSAERLKGVDSTLKIQPAKLEDSAVYLCASRPGRWGGSPLHFGNGTRLTVT.

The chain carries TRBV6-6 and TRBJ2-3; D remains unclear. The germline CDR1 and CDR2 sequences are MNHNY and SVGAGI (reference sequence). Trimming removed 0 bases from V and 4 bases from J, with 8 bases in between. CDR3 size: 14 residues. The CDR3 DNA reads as TGTGCCAGCAGTTACTCACAGTCGTCAGATACGCAGTATTTT. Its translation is CASSYSQSSDTQYF.

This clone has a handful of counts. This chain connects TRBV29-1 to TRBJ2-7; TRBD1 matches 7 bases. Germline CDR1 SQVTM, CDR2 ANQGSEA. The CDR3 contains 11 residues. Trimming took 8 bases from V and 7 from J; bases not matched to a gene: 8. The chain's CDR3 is CSYRGWGEQYF. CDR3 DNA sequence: TGCAGCTACAGGGGCTGGGGGGAGCAGTACTTC.

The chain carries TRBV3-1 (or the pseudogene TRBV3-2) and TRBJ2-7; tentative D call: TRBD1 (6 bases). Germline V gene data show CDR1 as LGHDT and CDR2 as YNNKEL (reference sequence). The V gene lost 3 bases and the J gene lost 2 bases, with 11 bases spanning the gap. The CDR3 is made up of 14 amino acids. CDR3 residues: CASSHSYRAYEQYF. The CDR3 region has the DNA TGTGCCAGCAGCCATTCGTACAGGGCCTACGAGCAGTACTTC.

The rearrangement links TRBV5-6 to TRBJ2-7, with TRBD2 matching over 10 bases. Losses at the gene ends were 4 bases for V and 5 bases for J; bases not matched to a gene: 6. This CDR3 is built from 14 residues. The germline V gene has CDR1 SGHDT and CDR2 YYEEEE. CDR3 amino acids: CASSPTSGTDEQYF. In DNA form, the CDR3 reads TGTGCCAGCAGCCCCACTAGCGGGACGGACGAGCAGTACTTC.

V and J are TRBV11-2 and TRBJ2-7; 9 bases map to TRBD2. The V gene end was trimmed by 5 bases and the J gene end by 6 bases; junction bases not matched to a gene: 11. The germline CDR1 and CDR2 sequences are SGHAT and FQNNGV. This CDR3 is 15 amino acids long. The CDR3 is CASSDLSGRVPEQYF. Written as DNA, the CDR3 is TGTGCCAGCAGCGACCTTAGCGGGAGAGTACCCGAGCAGTACTTC.

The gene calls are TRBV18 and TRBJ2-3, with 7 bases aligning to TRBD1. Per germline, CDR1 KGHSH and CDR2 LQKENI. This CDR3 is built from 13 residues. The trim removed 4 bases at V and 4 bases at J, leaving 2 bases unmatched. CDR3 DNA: TGTGCCAGCTCACTGACAGGGCCAGATACGCAGTATTTT. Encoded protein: CASSLTGPDTQYF.

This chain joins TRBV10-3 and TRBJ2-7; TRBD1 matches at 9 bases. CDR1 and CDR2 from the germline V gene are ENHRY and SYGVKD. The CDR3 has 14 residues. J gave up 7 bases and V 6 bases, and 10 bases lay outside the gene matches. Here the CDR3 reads CAIRDRGLGGEQYF. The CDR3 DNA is TGTGCCATCAGGGACAGGGGATTGGGGGGTGAGCAGTACTTC.

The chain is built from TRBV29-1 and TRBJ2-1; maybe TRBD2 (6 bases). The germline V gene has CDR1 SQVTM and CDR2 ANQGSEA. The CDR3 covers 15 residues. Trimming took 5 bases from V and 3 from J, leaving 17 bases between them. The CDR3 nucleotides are TGCAGCGTTTCATCGGGGGACTCGATCTACAATGAGCAGTTCTTC. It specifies CSVSSGDSIYNEQFF.

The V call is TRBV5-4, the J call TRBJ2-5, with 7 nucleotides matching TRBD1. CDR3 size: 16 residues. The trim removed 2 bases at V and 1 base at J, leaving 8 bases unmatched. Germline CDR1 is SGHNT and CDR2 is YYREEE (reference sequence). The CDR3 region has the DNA TGTGCCAGCAGCTTTGACTACAGGGGCTCCCAAGAGACCCAGTACTTC. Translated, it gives CASSFDYRGSQETQYF.

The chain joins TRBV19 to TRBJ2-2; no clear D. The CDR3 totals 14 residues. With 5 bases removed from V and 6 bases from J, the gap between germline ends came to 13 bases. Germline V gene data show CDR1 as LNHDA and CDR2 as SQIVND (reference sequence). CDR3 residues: CASSAFSFAGELFF. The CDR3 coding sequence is TGTGCCAGTAGTGCTTTTTCCTTTGCCGGGGAGCTGTTTTTT.

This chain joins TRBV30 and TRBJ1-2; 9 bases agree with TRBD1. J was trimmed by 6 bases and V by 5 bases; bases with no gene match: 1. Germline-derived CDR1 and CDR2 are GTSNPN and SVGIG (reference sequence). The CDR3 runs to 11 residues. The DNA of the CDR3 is TGTGCCTGGGACAGGGGGAATGGCTACACCTTC. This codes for CAWDRGNGYTF.

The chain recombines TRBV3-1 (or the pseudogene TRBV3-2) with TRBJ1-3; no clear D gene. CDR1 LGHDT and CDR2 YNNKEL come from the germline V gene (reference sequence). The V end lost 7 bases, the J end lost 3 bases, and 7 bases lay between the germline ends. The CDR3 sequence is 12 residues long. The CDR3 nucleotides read TGTGCCAGCATGGGGAGTGGAAACACCATATATTTT. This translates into CASMGSGNTIYF.

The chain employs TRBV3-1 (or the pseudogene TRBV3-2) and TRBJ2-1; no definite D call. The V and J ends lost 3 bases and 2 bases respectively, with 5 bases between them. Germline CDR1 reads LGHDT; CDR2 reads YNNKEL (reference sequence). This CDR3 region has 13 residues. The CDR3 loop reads CASSHLAYNEQFF. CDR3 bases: TGTGCCAGCAGCCATCTTGCCTACAATGAGCAGTTCTTC.

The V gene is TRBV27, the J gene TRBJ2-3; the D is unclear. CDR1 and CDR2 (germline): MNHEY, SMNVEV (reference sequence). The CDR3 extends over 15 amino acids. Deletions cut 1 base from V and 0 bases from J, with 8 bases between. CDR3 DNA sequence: TGTGCCAGCAGTTTATGGGCAGGCAGCACAGATACGCAGTATTTT. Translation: CASSLWAGSTDTQYF.

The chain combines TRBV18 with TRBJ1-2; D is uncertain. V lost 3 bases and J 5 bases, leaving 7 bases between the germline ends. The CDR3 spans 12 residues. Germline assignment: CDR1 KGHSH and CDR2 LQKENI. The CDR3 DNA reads TGTGCCAGCTCACCTGGCCATTATGGCTACACCTTC. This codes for CASSPGHYGYTF.

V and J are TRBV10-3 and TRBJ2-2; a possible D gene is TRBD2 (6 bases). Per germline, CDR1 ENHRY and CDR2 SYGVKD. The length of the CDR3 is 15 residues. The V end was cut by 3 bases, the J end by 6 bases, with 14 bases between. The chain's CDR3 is CAISDWRERAGELFF. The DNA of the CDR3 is TGTGCCATCAGTGACTGGCGGGAAAGGGCCGGGGAGCTGTTTTTT.

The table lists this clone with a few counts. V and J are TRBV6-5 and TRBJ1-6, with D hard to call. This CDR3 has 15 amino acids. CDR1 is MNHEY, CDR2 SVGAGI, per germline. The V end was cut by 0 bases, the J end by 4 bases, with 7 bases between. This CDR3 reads CASSYSTNYNSPLHF. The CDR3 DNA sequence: TGTGCCAGCAGTTACTCGACCAATTATAATTCACCCCTCCACTTT.

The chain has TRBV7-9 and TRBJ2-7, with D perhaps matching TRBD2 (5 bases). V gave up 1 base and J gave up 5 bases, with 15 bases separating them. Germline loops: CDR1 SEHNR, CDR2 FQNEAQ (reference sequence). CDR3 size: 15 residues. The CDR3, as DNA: TGTGCCAGCAGCTTAGGTGAGGTACGGGGTCACGAGCAGTACTTC. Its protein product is CASSLGEVRGHEQYF.